This TCR beta chain was sequenced in a study of T cell clonality in common variable immunodeficiency. General study points: What drives increased CVID clonality needs T cell subpopulation sequencing.

This clone has a count of ten or more. What it binds is unknown. The read comes to an end 3 residues before the CDR3 does, leaving the germline J gene to fill in the end. V lost 5 bases, J lost 2 bases, and 10 bases lay in between. The CDR3 extends over 14 amino acids. Germline V gives CDR1 DFQATT, CDR2 SNEGSKA (reference sequence). The assay was immunoSEQ multiplex PCR, and TCRdb's table has in-frame clones only and misses some. The sample shows approximately 56,000 clones, none of them appearing just once. The source of this sequence is a person aged 18 to 75 in good health. The specimen was peripheral blood mononuclear cells. The rearrangement joins TRBV20-1 to TRBJ2-6; a possible D gene is TRBD2 (5 bases). CDR3 DNA, as far as it was read: TGCAGTGCTCCTTCGCGGGCTGGGGCCAACGTC. Encoded protein: CSAPSRAGANV. The full CDR3 sequence reads CSAPSRAGANVLTF.